The 15 T cell receptor beta chains reported below all come from one sample, sequenced in a study of early T cells in non-severe SARS-CoV-2 infection (dated by TCRdb to the early 2020s). The protocol used for the library was 5' RACE. Sequencing relied on a NextSeq 500. Using fastp trimming at Q25 and MiXCR clonotype assembly, TCRdb reanalyzed the public sequencing data and kept in-frame beta chains. Entries that share a CDR3 protein sequence are merged under the most common genes and DNA. This sample lists roughly 40,000 distinct CDR3 sequences; around 6.9% were detected once. Of the sample, approximately 4.5% is held by the ten largest clones. Specimen: whole blood. Every receptor here comes from an adult who was a healthcare worker with PCR-confirmed SARS-CoV-2 infection or an uninfected control (not recorded which).

The sample holds a few counts of this clonotype. One end of the junction does not line up with germline, which may come from a read error. The V gene is TRBV7-2, the J gene TRBJ2-3; D may match TRBD1 or TRBD2 (5 bases each). CDR3 length: 14 amino acids. Germline V gene sequence: CDR1 SGHTA, CDR2 FQGNSA. In DNA, the CDR3 is TGTGCCAGCAGATGGACGGATCAGGGTAATATGGGGGATTTT. Its protein is CASRWTDQGNMGDF.

The chain couples TRBV19 to TRBJ2-3; 8 bases are shared with TRBD2. There are 14 residues in the CDR3. Germline values: CDR1 LNHDA, CDR2 SQIVND (reference sequence). The J segment lost 4 bases and the V segment lost 6 bases, leaving 6 bases of the junction unmatched. The CDR3 DNA follows: TGTGCCAGTAGACGGGGGGGAAACTCAGATACGCAGTATTTT. It is translated as CASRRGGNSDTQYF.

The V and J genes are TRBV30 and TRBJ2-5; perhaps TRBD1 as D (5 bases). The V end was cut by 0 bases, the J end by 4 bases, with 12 bases between. The germline gives CDR1 GTSNPN, CDR2 SVGIG (reference sequence). CDR3 length: 14 amino acids. The CDR3 coding sequence is TGTGCCTGGAGTGTACGCAGGGCCGGAGAGACCCAGTACTTC. This encodes CAWSVRRAGETQYF. Filled out from reference TRBV30 and TRBJ2-5, the complete variable domain reads SQTIHQWPATLVQPVGSPLSLECTVEGTSNPNLYWYRQAAGRGLQLLFYSVGIGQISSEVPQNLSASRPQDRQFILSSKKLLLSDSGFYLCAWSVRRAGETQYFGPGTRLLVL.

This chain connects TRBV20-1 to TRBJ1-5, with a weak D call TRBD1 (5 bases). The ends were cut back, 5 bases at V and 1 base at J, with 15 bases in the middle. This CDR3 contains 15 residues. Germline V gene lookup returns CDR1 DFQATT and CDR2 SNEGSKA (reference sequence). The CDR3 region has the DNA TGCAGTGCTCCTGTACACGGGGGGAGCAATCAGCCCCAGCATTTT. Translated, it gives CSAPVHGGSNQPQHF.

Many counts were recorded for this clonotype. The rearrangement joins TRBV5-1 to TRBJ1-1; 10 nucleotides align to TRBD1. CDR1 is SGHRS, CDR2 YFSETQ, per germline. The J segment lost 1 base and the V segment lost 4 bases, leaving 7 bases of the junction unmatched. The CDR3 extends over 16 amino acids. The CDR3 here is CASSPQDRGSNTEAFF. CDR3 sequence (DNA): TGCGCCAGCAGCCCCCAGGACAGGGGGTCGAACACTGAAGCTTTCTTT. The whole variable domain, remainder taken from reference TRBV5-1 and TRBJ1-1, is KAGVTQTPRYLIKTRGQQVTLSCSPISGHRSVSWYQQTPGQGLQFLFEYFSETQRNKGNFPGRFSGRQFSNSRSEMNVSTLELGDSALYLCASSPQDRGSNTEAFFGQGTRLTVV.

The chain is built from TRBV9 and TRBJ1-5; 7 bases agree with TRBD1. With V trimmed by 3 bases and J by 3 bases, 3 bases remained unmatched. CDR1 SGDLS and CDR2 YYNGEE come from the germline V gene. The CDR3 is made up of 14 amino acids. Here the CDR3 reads CASSAGQDNQPQHF. In DNA, the CDR3 is TGTGCCAGCAGCGCCGGACAGGACAATCAGCCCCAGCATTTT.

The chain combines TRBV20-1 with TRBJ2-2; TRBD2 might be the D (6 bases). Germline CDR1 reads DFQATT; CDR2 reads SNEGSKA (reference sequence). V lost 6 bases and J 6 bases, leaving 20 bases between the germline ends. The CDR3 covers 15 residues. In DNA form, the CDR3 reads TGCAGTGCCTGGCGGGGAGCCATGGGCGCCGGGGAGCTGTTTTTT. Its translation: CSAWRGAMGAGELFF.

The chain's CDR3 is CASSTRDSLAKNIQYF. CDR3 nucleotides: TGTGCCAGCAGCACCCGGGACAGTCTAGCCAAAAACATTCAGTACTTC. This chain links TRBV9 with TRBJ2-4; TRBD1 matches at 7 bases. CDR3 length: 16 amino acids. Germline values: CDR1 SGDLS, CDR2 YYNGEE. Trimming took 4 bases from V and 0 from J; bases not matched to a gene: 7. Together with reference TRBV9 and TRBJ2-4, the CDR3 gives the full variable domain: DSGVTQTPKHLITATGQRVTLRCSPRSGDLSVYWYQQSLDQGLQFLIQYYNGEERAKGNILERFSAQQFPDLHSELNLSSLELGDSALYFCASSTRDSLAKNIQYFGAGTRLSVL.

This clonotype was detected a few times. In nucleotides, the CDR3 is TGCGCCAGCAGCCAAGATCCCGACAGGGGGGGAAACGAGCAGTACTTC. This translates into CASSQDPDRGGNEQYF. The V gene is TRBV4-1, the J gene TRBJ2-7, with TRBD1 matching 9 bases. The V segment lost 0 bases and the J segment 5 bases; nucleotides outside the gene matches: 8. The germline CDR1 and CDR2 sequences are MGHRA and YSYEKL. The CDR3 is made up of 16 amino acids.

This clonotype came up many times. The V gene is TRBV18, the J gene TRBJ2-3, with TRBD2 matching 7 bases. The CDR3 runs 15 residues. Trimming removed 3 bases from V and 2 bases from J; junction bases left unmatched: 5. Germline V gene sequence: CDR1 KGHSH, CDR2 LQKENI. CDR3 residues: CASSPVTSNTDTQYF. The CDR3 DNA follows: TGTGCCAGCTCACCGGTGACTAGCAACACAGATACGCAGTATTTT.

The V gene is TRBV11-2, the J gene TRBJ2-1, with TRBD2 matching over 7 bases. V trimming: 5 bases; J trimming: 7 bases; junction bases outside the gene matches: 5. The length of the CDR3 is 13 residues. CDR1 is SGHAT and CDR2 is FQNNGV in the germline V gene. CDR3 protein: CASSPGGGNEQFF. In DNA form, the CDR3 reads TGTGCCAGCAGCCCGGGCGGGGGAAATGAGCAGTTCTTC.

In this sample, this clonotype turned up a few times. DNA of the CDR3: TGTGCCAGCATCTCCCCCTTCGGGGCAGGCGCTGAAGCTTTCTTT. Protein sequence: CASISPFGAGAEAFF. The genes are TRBV2 and TRBJ1-1, with a tentative D call TRBD1 (5 bases). V lost 7 bases and J lost 6, with 21 bases in between. The CDR3 consists of 15 residues. From germline, CDR1 is SNHLY and CDR2 FYNNEI.

This clonotype has a handful of counts. The chain is built from TRBV11-2 and TRBJ1-1, with a tentative D call TRBD1 (5 bases). CDR3 length: 15 residues. V lost 5 bases, J lost 4 bases, and 17 bases lay in between. CDR1 SGHAT and CDR2 FQNNGV come from the germline V gene. In DNA, the CDR3 is TGTGCCAGCAGCCCAAGGATTCCGGGGGGCACTGAAGCTTTCTTT. Translated, it gives CASSPRIPGGTEAFF.

The J gene is TRBJ2-2, the V gene TRBV5-1; 14 bases fit TRBD2. V gave up 0 bases and J gave up 0 bases; unmatched junction bases: 7. Germline lookup yields CDR1 SGHRS and CDR2 YFSETQ. The CDR3 has 20 amino acids. CDR3 sequence: CASSLDPPGLAGANTGELFF. CDR3 bases: TGCGCCAGCAGCTTGGACCCCCCGGGACTAGCGGGAGCGAACACCGGGGAGCTGTTTTTT.

This clonotype has only a few counts. This sequence joins TRBV18 and TRBJ2-7, with TRBD1 identical over 8 bases. CDR1 KGHSH and CDR2 LQKENI come from the germline V gene. The V and J ends lost 2 bases and 2 bases, in that order; junction bases with no gene match: 5. CDR3 size: 15 residues. The CDR3: CASSPRTGGTYEQYF. The CDR3 DNA is TGTGCCAGCTCACCAAGAACAGGGGGGACCTACGAGCAGTACTTC.